Below, 24 T cell receptor beta chains from the same sample are listed, as sequenced in a study of blood T cell repertoires in COVID-19. Some clones are missing from TCRdb's copy, which holds only in-frame ones; the method was immunoSEQ multiplex PCR. The table includes around 300,000 clones, approximately 87% detected once. Sequencing input: PBMCs or T cells enriched from blood (not recorded which). The receptors stem from a woman in her twenties or thirties who had recovered from COVID-19.

The chain carries TRBV13 and TRBJ1-4, with D unresolved. V was clipped by 0 bases and J by 7 bases, with 18 bases between them. The CDR3 is made up of 17 amino acids. Per germline, CDR1 PRHDT and CDR2 FYEKMQ (reference sequence). Written as DNA, the CDR3 is TGTGCCAGCAGCTTAGGGACGACGAAAGCCTCGGGTGAAAAACTGTTTTTT. It translates to CASSLGTTKASGEKLFF.

This clone has a handful of counts. The genes are TRBV30 and TRBJ1-3; D is undetermined. Looked up from germline, CDR1 is GTSNPN and CDR2 is SVGIG (reference sequence). Trimming stripped 2 bases from V and 0 bases from J, with 8 bases between. The CDR3 has 14 residues. The CDR3 DNA is TGTGCCTGGAGTTCTCACATCTCTGGAAACACCATATATTTT. It translates to CAWSSHISGNTIYF.

The chain carries TRBV2 and TRBJ2-4; D unresolved. The CDR3 length is 11 residues. V lost 7 bases and J 11 bases, leaving 12 bases between the germline ends. The V gene's germline CDR1 is SNHLY and CDR2 FYNNEI. CDR3 sequence (DNA): TGTGCCAGCAAGGTGGGCTTGTTTCAGTACTTC. Its translation is CASKVGLFQYF.

This chain uses TRBV6-5 with TRBJ1-5, with D tentatively TRBD1 (6 bases). The length of the CDR3 is 15 residues. Deletions cut 7 bases from V and 0 bases from J, with 13 bases between. Germline V gene data show CDR1 as MNHEY and CDR2 as SVGAGI. Written as DNA, the CDR3 is TGTGCCAGCATACAGGGCCTGTATAGCAATCAGCCCCAGCATTTT. This gives the protein CASIQGLYSNQPQHF.

CDR3 sequence (DNA): TGTGCCAGCTATGGGGCAGGTACCTCCTACGAGCAGTACTTC. As protein: CASYGAGTSYEQYF. The V gene is TRBV6-5, the J gene TRBJ2-7; D possibly corresponds to TRBD1 (5 bases). CDR1 is MNHEY and CDR2 is SVGAGI in the germline V gene. This CDR3 region has 14 residues. With 8 bases removed from V and 0 bases from J, the gap between germline ends came to 14 bases.

The chain combines TRBV28 with TRBJ1-3; D uncertain. The CDR3 extends over 16 amino acids. Germline V gene lookup returns CDR1 MDHEN and CDR2 SYDVKM. Trimming cost V 5 bases and J 2 bases, with 16 bases left between them. DNA for the CDR3: TGTGCCAGCAGTACCTTGGATCAGCGAGCTGGAAACACCATATATTTT. It yields the protein CASSTLDQRAGNTIYF.

The chain links TRBV19 to TRBJ1-2, with 9 nucleotides matching TRBD1. Trimming at V came to 5 bases and at J to 1 base, leaving 11 bases not matched to a gene. Looked up from germline, CDR1 is LNHDA and CDR2 is SQIVND (reference sequence). The CDR3 is 17 amino acids. The CDR3 here is CASSLGVGQGLNYGYTF. The CDR3 DNA reads as TGTGCCAGTAGTCTGGGAGTGGGACAGGGCCTTAACTATGGCTACACCTTC. The full variable domain, rest sourced from reference TRBV19 and TRBJ1-2, is DGGITQSPKYLFRKEGQNVTLSCEQNLNHDAMYWYRQDPGQGLRLIYYSQIVNDFQKGDIAEGYSVSREKKESFPLTVTSAQKNPTAFYLCASSLGVGQGLNYGYTFGSGTRLTVV.

This chain uses TRBV2 with TRBJ2-3; 12 bases line up with TRBD2. CDR1 and CDR2 (germline): SNHLY, FYNNEI. The CDR3 consists of 15 residues. Unmatched junction bases numbered 9, after V lost 8 bases and J lost 6 bases. CDR3 nucleotide sequence: TGTGCCAGCGACTCTAGCGGGGGGGCGTTTGATACGCAGTATTTT. Amino acid sequence: CASDSSGGAFDTQYF.

The V call is TRBV5-3, the J call TRBJ2-7, with TRBD2 matching 7 bases. TRBV5-3 is designated an ORF whose function remains uncertain. Trimming removed 5 bases from V and 3 bases from J; junction bases left unmatched: 11. The CDR3 runs 15 residues. For the CDR3, the DNA is TGTGCCAGAAGTCCCAGGGAGGGCCGGGGCTACGAGCAGTACTTC. Translation: CARSPREGRGYEQYF.

This sequence joins TRBV5-1 and TRBJ1-2; TRBD1 matches 7 bases. The CDR3 runs to 15 residues. Looked up from germline, CDR1 is SGHRS and CDR2 is YFSETQ. Trimming at V came to 4 bases and at J to 8 bases, leaving 14 bases not matched to a gene. The CDR3 protein is CASSPSGQRSEGYTF. The CDR3 coding sequence is TGCGCCAGCAGCCCATCGGGACAGAGATCAGAAGGCTACACCTTC.

V and J are TRBV9 and TRBJ1-2; D might be TRBD1 (5 bases). V lost 3 bases and J 0 bases, leaving 12 bases between the germline ends. Germline CDR1 reads SGDLS; CDR2 reads YYNGEE. The CDR3 is made up of 15 amino acids. The CDR3 bases are TGTGCCAGCAGCGAGGGGCCCTCTACTAACTATGGCTACACCTTC. Translation: CASSEGPSTNYGYTF.

The chain joins TRBV27 to TRBJ1-4; 9 positions match TRBD1. This CDR3 is 15 amino acids long. V shed 3 bases, J shed 7 bases, and the junction held 6 bases outside the gene matches. Germline assignment: CDR1 MNHEY and CDR2 SMNVEV (reference sequence). The CDR3 sequence: CASSLGTGRREKLFF. The CDR3 region has the DNA TGTGCCAGCAGTTTGGGGACAGGGAGGCGTGAAAAACTGTTTTTT.

This chain links TRBV11-1 with TRBJ2-4, with 11 bases lining up with TRBD1. V shed 8 bases, J shed 9 bases, and the junction held 6 bases outside the gene matches. The germline gives CDR1 SGHAT, CDR2 FQDESV (reference sequence). This CDR3 comprises 13 residues. The CDR3, as DNA: TGTGCCAGCTGCGCCGGGACAGGGGGCATTCAGTACTTC. Residues: CASCAGTGGIQYF.

V is TRBV7-8 and J is TRBJ2-2, with a tentative D call TRBD1 (6 bases). The CDR3 runs to 15 residues. Trimming left V 5 bases short and J 3 bases short, with 13 bases between. Germline-derived CDR1 and CDR2 are SGHVS and FQNEAQ. CDR3: CASSPLGQHTGELFF. CDR3 in DNA: TGTGCCAGCAGCCCCCTAGGACAGCACACCGGGGAGCTGTTTTTT. Supplemented by reference TRBV7-8 and TRBJ2-2, the full variable domain reads GAGVSQSPRYKVAKRGQDVALRCDPISGHVSLFWYQQALGQGPEFLTYFQNEAQLDKSGLPSDRFFAERPEGSVSTLKIQRTQQEDSAVYLCASSPLGQHTGELFFGEGSRLTVL.

The CDR3 nucleotides are TGTGCCAGCAGCTCCCAAGTAATAGGACAGTACACTGAAGCTTTCTTT. It specifies CASSSQVIGQYTEAFF. The chain combines TRBV13 with TRBJ1-1; TRBD1 is a possible D gene (6 bases). CDR3 length: 16 amino acids. The V end was cut by 4 bases, the J end by 3 bases, with 18 bases between. Germline CDR1 is PRHDT and CDR2 is FYEKMQ (reference sequence). Complete variable domain (other parts from reference TRBV13 and TRBJ1-1): AAGVIQSPRHLIKEKRETATLKCYPIPRHDTVYWYQQGPGQDPQFLISFYEKMQSDKGSIPDRFSAQQFSDYHSELNMSSLELGDSALYFCASSSQVIGQYTEAFFGQGTRLTVV.

The CDR3 DNA reads as TGTGCCAGCAGTTACTCAGGCAGGGGGCGAAGTTCACCCCTCCACTTT. Translation gives CASSYSGRGRSSPLHF. The gene calls are TRBV6-5 and TRBJ1-6; TRBD1 agrees at 8 bases. The V and J ends lost 0 bases and 9 bases, in that order; junction bases with no gene match: 7. There are 16 residues in the CDR3. The V gene's germline CDR1 is MNHEY and CDR2 SVGAGI.

V and J are TRBV5-1 and TRBJ2-2, with TRBD1 identical over 9 bases. CDR3 length: 16 amino acids. Germline V gene lookup returns CDR1 SGHRS and CDR2 YFSETQ. After removal of 2 bases from V and 4 bases from J, the junction contained 6 bases not matched to a gene. CDR3 sequence reads: CASSFGTGPGTGELFF. As DNA, the CDR3 is TGCGCCAGCAGCTTCGGGACAGGGCCGGGCACCGGGGAGCTGTTTTTT.

The rearrangement joins TRBV28 to TRBJ2-7; D is possibly TRBD2 (5 bases). The CDR3 covers 16 residues. The V gene's germline CDR1 is MDHEN and CDR2 SYDVKM. V was shortened by 3 bases and J by 3 bases, with 18 bases between the two germline ends. The CDR3 loop is CASSFVYRAGGYEQYF. Written as DNA, the CDR3 is TGTGCCAGCAGTTTTGTTTATCGGGCGGGCGGCTACGAGCAGTACTTC.

This clone was observed a single time. The chain uses TRBV5-1 and TRBJ1-2; D unclear. The CDR3 runs 15 residues. Trimming stripped 2 bases from V and 4 bases from J, with 15 bases between. Per germline, CDR1 SGHRS and CDR2 YFSETQ. The CDR3 DNA is TGCGCCAGCAGCTTTCGGGGTGAAATAGGCTATGGCTACACCTTC. This gives the protein CASSFRGEIGYGYTF.

V is TRBV11-1 and J is TRBJ1-6; D not certain. CDR1 SGHAT and CDR2 FQDESV come from the germline V gene (reference sequence). V lost 5 bases and J lost 7, with 12 bases in between. The CDR3 length is 14 residues. The CDR3 DNA is TGTGCCAGCAGCCCCAGTGACGGGAATTCACCCCTCCACTTT. Translation: CASSPSDGNSPLHF.

Here the CDR3 DNA reads TGCGCCAGCAGTGAGGGGACAGATTGGGAGGAAGCTTTCTTT. The encoded protein is CASSEGTDWEEAFF. J is TRBJ1-1 and V is TRBV10-1; 7 nucleotides line up with TRBD1. In germline, CDR1 is WNHNN, CDR2 SYGVQD (reference sequence). This CDR3 contains 14 residues. V shed 2 bases and J 8 bases; nucleotides not matched to a gene: 8.

V and J are TRBV21-1 and TRBJ1-1; the D segment call TRBD1 is taken from the table without a DNA check. TRBV21-1 constitutes a pseudogene. This CDR3 has 13 residues. This chain's CDR3 is CASSNHRGTEAFF. CDR3 sequence (DNA): TGTGCCAGCAGCAACCACAGGGGTACTGAAGCTTTCTTT.

This clone was counted once. The V and J genes are TRBV18 and TRBJ2-5; 8 nucleotides match TRBD2. The V gene end was trimmed by 3 bases and the J gene end by 3 bases; junction bases not matched to a gene: 15. This CDR3 has 18 amino acids. Per the germline V gene, CDR1 is KGHSH and CDR2 is LQKENI. CDR3 sequence reads: CASSPPASGYYSKETQYF. As DNA, the CDR3 is TGTGCCAGCTCACCCCCAGCTAGCGGGTACTATTCCAAAGAGACCCAGTACTTC.

The V and J genes are TRBV6-1 and TRBJ2-3, with 10 positions matching TRBD2. CDR1 and CDR2 from the germline V gene are MNHNS and SASEGT. The length of the CDR3 is 17 residues. V dropped 3 bases and J dropped 2; count of bases not matched to a gene: 8. CDR3 region: CASSDPQRGGYTDTQYF. In DNA, the CDR3 is TGTGCCAGCAGTGATCCCCAGCGGGGGGGATACACAGATACGCAGTATTTT.